This T cell receptor (beta chain) was documented in a study of blood T cell repertoires in COVID-19. In the study overall: Specimens from acute and convalescent COVID-19 originated in the United States, Italy and Spain. PBMCs, B-cell-depleted T cells, or T cells were the source of the cDNA or gDNA that made up the material.

In the study's own analysis: It was from reference gene primer amplification that nucleated cell counts were estimated. Generated by immunoSEQ multiplex PCR, the TCRdb table keeps only in-frame clones and is missing some. V and J calls and clone size come straight from that table; D and trimming were deduced from the DNA. This sample has some 100,000 clones, with 88% found just once. CDR1 is SGDLS, CDR2 YYNGEE, per germline. Losses at the gene ends were 4 bases for V and 4 bases for J; bases not matched to a gene: 13. CDR3 size: 17 residues. The sample was peripheral blood. V gene TRBV9 combines with J gene TRBJ2-2; 7 bases align to TRBD2. The receptor comes from a woman aged 55-69 years with acute or convalescent COVID-19. This CDR3 is CASSPRGGLASTGELFF. The CDR3 region has the DNA TGTGCCAGCAGCCCCCGGGGAGGGCTAGCATCCACCGGGGAGCTGTTTTTT.